This is a list of T cell receptor beta chains from one sample in a study of OX40 agonist ivuxolimab in advanced cancers. Clones were sequenced by immunoSEQ multiplex PCR, and TCRdb holds only the in-frame ones, with some missing. There are about 60,000 clones in the sample; 80% to 90% occur only once, and more than 1.5% lies in the top ten. This sample comprised CD4+ or CD8+ T cells sorted from blood, obtained in a trial of the OX40 agonist ivuxolimab. These receptor sequences come from an adult with an advanced solid tumor such as melanoma, head and neck, liver or kidney cancer. Both conserved end residues are part of each CDR3. Each record gives: clone size, V gene, J gene, D gene, CDR3 DNA, CDR3 protein. A D gene is named only where the DNA matches it firmly. Some rows mark clone size as missing; the rest say once, few, many or name a class of expanded clone.

NA,TRBV14,TRBJ2-5,TRBD2,TGTGCCAGCAGCCAATCAAAAGCGGGAGTAGAGACCCAGTACTTC,CASSQSKAGVETQYF
NA,TRBV4-3,TRBJ1-1,NA,TGCGCCAGCAGCCAAGAGGCAGGGCCGAACTTTCTGAACACTGAAGCTTTCTTT,CASSQEAGPNFLNTEAFF
few,TRBV20-1,TRBJ1-1,NA,TGCAGTGCTCAGGGGAACGAGGAAGCTTTCTTT,CSAQGNEEAFF
NA,TRBV4-1,TRBJ2-1,NA,TGCGCCAGCGCCCTCAGGTCGACCTACAATGAGCAGTTCTTC,CASALRSTYNEQFF
NA,TRBV9,TRBJ2-7,NA,TGTGCCAGCAGCGGCACTCAGGGCTACGAGCAGTACTTC,CASSGTQGYEQYF
NA,TRBV5-1,TRBJ1-1,TRBD1,TGCGCCAGCAGCCCCCGTGGACAGGGTGTTGAGGCTTTCTTT,CASSPRGQGVEAFF
NA,TRBV5-5,TRBJ1-1,NA,TGTGCCAGCAGCCTTACAGGGTTTAACACTGAAGCTTTCTTT,CASSLTGFNTEAFF
NA,TRBV7-3,TRBJ1-1,NA,TGTGCCAGCAGCTCCGGGGGGAAGGAAGCTTTCTTT,CASSSGGKEAFF
once,TRBV2,TRBJ2-4,TRBD2,TGTGCCAGCAGTGTTAGCGGGATCCACGGAAACATTCAGTACTTC,CASSVSGIHGNIQYF
NA,TRBV5-1,TRBJ1-1,NA,TGCGCCAGCAGCCTGTGGAGGGAAGCTTTCTTT,CASSLWREAFF
NA,TRBV2,TRBJ2-5,TRBD2,TGTGCCTTCGGTTTGGATGAAAGACTAGCGGGAGAGACCCAGTACTTC,CAFGLDERLAGETQYF
NA,TRBV14,TRBJ2-1,NA,TGTGCCAGCAGCCAAGGGAGGCTGGGCGTCTTCTACAATGAGCAGTTCTTC,CASSQGRLGVFYNEQFF
NA,TRBV29-1,TRBJ1-4,NA,TGCAGCGTCATAGACAGATCTAATGAAAAACTGTTTTTT,CSVIDRSNEKLFF
NA,TRBV6-5,TRBJ2-7,NA,TGTGCCAGCAGTTATTTCGGGAGAGGTGAAAATGAGCAGTACTTC,CASSYFGRGENEQYF
once,TRBV5-1,TRBJ1-2,TRBD1,TGCGCCAGCAGCCCTGGACAGGCCCAAGGTGGCTACACCTTC,CASSPGQAQGGYTF
NA,TRBV10-3,TRBJ1-5,NA,TGTGCCATCAGTGAACGAGGGGAGCATCAGCCCCAGCATTTT,CAISERGEHQPQHF
NA,TRBV5-1,TRBJ1-1,TRBD1,TGCGCCAGCAGCACAGGGGTGACAGATACTGAAGCTTTCTTT,CASSTGVTDTEAFF